Listed below are T cell receptor beta chains from one sample, sequenced in a study of T-cell reconstitution after alpha-beta-depleted transplantation in children. TCRdb redid the calling of the PCR reads with MiXCR, one entry per CDR3 protein. The sample holds about 830,000 distinct CDR3 sequences, roughly 15% seen once. The source material was PBMCs, mostly from graft donor cells, sampled 360 days after TCRalphabeta/CD19-depleted stem cell transplant. The receptor set was obtained from a male patient younger than 18 who had a stem cell transplant for acute lymphoblastic leukemia, so the T cells may come from the graft donor. The CDR3 runs from the conserved cysteine through the conserved F or W. The order of the fields is J gene, clone size, V gene, D gene, CDR3 protein, CDR3 DNA. The D gene is left open where the match is weak. Rows may omit the clone size; those that give it use once, few, many or a size class.

TRBJ2-2 | NA | TRBV20-1 | NA | CSAFGANTGELFF | TGCAGTGCTTTCGGGGCGAACACCGGGGAGCTGTTTTTT
TRBJ2-2 | few | TRBV7-7 | NA | CASSSRQNTGELFF | TGTGCCAGCAGCTCTCGACAGAACACCGGGGAGCTGTTTTTT
TRBJ2-1 | few | TRBV7-9 | TRBD2 | CASSALLAGTYNEQFF | TGTGCCAGCAGCGCCCTCCTAGCGGGAACCTACAATGAGCAGTTCTTC
TRBJ2-7 | NA | TRBV4-1 | TRBD2 | CASSQDPGGVWYEQYF | TGCGCCAGCAGCCAAGATCCGGGGGGGGTCTGGTACGAGCAGTACTTC
TRBJ2-1 | few | TRBV5-1 | TRBD1 | CAREDRRFENEQFF | TGCGCCAGGGAGGACAGGCGATTTGAAAATGAGCAGTTCTTC
TRBJ1-5 | NA | TRBV27 | TRBD1 | CASSFDATGNSNQPQHF | TGTGCCAGCAGTTTCGACGCGACAGGGAATAGCAATCAGCCCCAGCATTTT
TRBJ2-3 | few | TRBV10-3 | TRBD2 | CAISETVAGGYTDTQYF | TGTGCCATCAGTGAGACCGTAGCGGGAGGGTACACAGATACGCAGTATTTT
TRBJ2-7 | few | TRBV4-1 | NA | CASSQRPDYEQYF | TGCGCCAGCAGCCAACGACCGGACTACGAGCAGTACTTC
TRBJ2-7 | few | TRBV5-1 | TRBD2 | CASSLGLAGENEQYF | TGCGCCAGCAGCTTGGGTCTAGCGGGAGAAAACGAGCAGTACTTC
TRBJ2-2 | few | TRBV7-3 | NA | CASSLTSRVNTGELFF | TGTGCCAGCAGCTTAACTTCAAGGGTAAACACCGGGGAGCTGTTTTTT
TRBJ2-5 | NA | TRBV14 | NA | CASSLHLGTQYF | TGTGCCAGCAGCCTCCACCTGGGGACCCAGTACTTC
TRBJ2-2 | few | TRBV7-9 | TRBD2 | CASSWNSGRADGELFF | TGTGCCAGCAGCTGGAACAGCGGGAGGGCCGACGGGGAGCTGTTTTTT
TRBJ2-7 | few | TRBV7-3 | NA | CASSPGTAVGYEQYF | TGTGCCAGCAGCCCCGGGACCGCAGTAGGATACGAGCAGTACTTC
TRBJ1-4 | NA | TRBV11-2 | NA | CASSSVGKTAGDNEKLFF | TGTGCCAGCAGCTCTGTGGGAAAGACTGCGGGGGATAATGAAAAACTGTTTTTT
TRBJ2-3 | NA | TRBV12-3/TRBV12-4 | NA | CASSSSTISSDSQYF | TGTGCCAGCAGCTCATCGACTATATCTTCGGATTCGCAGTATTTT
TRBJ2-1 | NA | TRBV12-3/TRBV12-4 | TRBD2 | CASRRTSGRYNEQFF | TGTGCCAGCAGACGAACTAGCGGACGCTACAATGAGCAGTTCTTC
TRBJ2-4 | NA | TRBV27 | NA | CASSFTGTSKNIQYF | TGTGCCAGCAGTTTCACCGGGACATCCAAAAACATTCAGTACTTC
TRBJ2-7 | once | TRBV5-1 | TRBD2 | CASSQLAGGIRDEQYF | TGCGCCAGCAGCCAACTAGCGGGAGGAATTAGAGACGAGCAGTACTTC
TRBJ2-5 | NA | TRBV24-1 | TRBD1 | CATSDRTGGKTQYF | TGTGCCACCAGTGACCGGACAGGGGGGAAGACCCAGTACTTC
TRBJ2-2 | few | TRBV4-1 | NA | CASSQGAARGNTGELFF | TGCGCCAGCAGCCAAGGGGCTGCCAGGGGGAACACCGGGGAGCTGTTTTTT
TRBJ1-3 | many | TRBV20-1 | TRBD1 | CSARVGDRGFSGNTIYF | TGCAGTGCTAGAGTTGGCGACAGGGGTTTCTCTGGAAACACCATATATTTT
TRBJ2-7 | few | TRBV11-2 | TRBD1 | CASSFVQGDYEQYF | TGTGCCAGCAGCTTTGTACAGGGGGACTACGAGCAGTACTTC
TRBJ2-7 | NA | TRBV5-1 | TRBD1 | CASSLPTGGTLYEQYF | TGCGCCAGCAGCTTACCGACAGGGGGAACCCTCTACGAGCAGTACTTC
TRBJ2-1 | NA | TRBV6-1 | NA | CASIPAGGYYNEQFF | TGTGCCAGCATTCCCGCTGGGGGGTACTACAATGAGCAGTTCTTC
TRBJ2-6 | many | TRBV29-1 | NA | CSVRTTGANVLTF | TGCAGCGTCAGGACAACTGGGGCCAACGTCCTGACTTTC
TRBJ2-2 | NA | TRBV5-5 | NA | CASSLPYGRNTGELFF | TGTGCCAGCAGCTTGCCCTACGGACGGAACACCGGGGAGCTGTTTTTT
TRBJ2-1 | few | TRBV9 | TRBD2 | CASSPLGLAGDVEQFF | TGTGCCAGCAGCCCACTGGGACTAGCGGGAGATGTTGAGCAGTTCTTC
TRBJ1-1 | few | TRBV7-3 | NA | CASSLTPMTEAFF | TGTGCCAGCAGCTTAACACCCATGACTGAAGCTTTCTTT